The 13 T cell receptor beta chains below come from one sample, sequenced in a study of CD8 T cells in Susac syndrome. Random hexamers were used to reverse transcribe roughly 0.45 to 1 ug of RNA. Each CDR3 protein is one row after TCRdb ran MiXCR on the immunoSEQ multiplex PCR reads. The sample lists 150,000 to 160,000 distinct CDR3 sequences, about 94% occurring once. Sequencing input: CD8+ T cells from PBMCs. The origin of the receptors is a human donor with multiple sclerosis.

The V call is TRBV29-1, the J call TRBJ1-2; D remains unclear. Trimming removed 4 bases from V and 3 bases from J, with 12 bases in between. CDR1 and CDR2 from the germline V gene are SQVTM and ANQGSEA. The CDR3 has 13 amino acids. The CDR3 reads CSVAGTEHYGYTF. The CDR3 bases are TGCAGCGTTGCCGGCACAGAACACTATGGCTACACCTTC.

The gene calls are TRBV19 and TRBJ2-3; weak D call: TRBD1 (6 bases). This CDR3 spans 14 amino acids. Germline V gene sequence: CDR1 LNHDA, CDR2 SQIVND (reference sequence). V dropped 3 bases and J dropped 4 bases, with 11 bases sitting between them. The CDR3 nucleotides read TGTGCCAGTAGTATCCAGGGGAGTCCAGATACGCAGTATTTT. Amino acid sequence: CASSIQGSPDTQYF.

The chain recombines TRBV14 with TRBJ2-7, with TRBD1 matching over 7 bases. Losses at the gene ends were 6 bases for V and 0 bases for J; bases not matched to a gene: 5. Germline loops: CDR1 SGHDN, CDR2 FVKESK. The CDR3 consists of 14 residues. The CDR3 here is CASSRDSSSYEQYF. CDR3 coding DNA: TGTGCCAGCAGTCGGGACAGTAGCTCCTACGAGCAGTACTTC.

Only one count was recorded for this clonotype. The chain combines TRBV15 with TRBJ2-1, with TRBD2 matching 7 bases. The CDR3 has 18 amino acids. From germline, CDR1 is LNHNV and CDR2 YYDKDF (reference sequence). Losses at the gene ends were 3 bases for V and 2 bases for J; bases not matched to a gene: 13. The CDR3 protein is CATSREIPAGETYNEQFF. The CDR3, as DNA: TGTGCCACCAGCAGGGAAATACCGGCGGGGGAAACCTACAATGAGCAGTTCTTC.

V and J are TRBV7-8 and TRBJ2-7; D uncertain. Trimming shortened V by 3 bases and J by 0 bases, and 12 bases separated the two germline ends. The CDR3 has 15 residues. Germline V gives CDR1 SGHVS, CDR2 FQNEAQ. The CDR3 region is CASSFAGSISYEQYF. In DNA, the CDR3 is TGTGCCAGCAGCTTCGCAGGATCCATCTCCTACGAGCAGTACTTC.

The chain has TRBV30 and TRBJ2-7; no firm D call. Germline CDR1 reads GTSNPN; CDR2 reads SVGIG (reference sequence). The CDR3 totals 12 residues. The ends were cut back, 2 bases at V and 5 bases at J, with 10 bases in the middle. CDR3 DNA: TGTGCCTGGAGTTTCCGGGCCGACGAGCAGTACTTC. Protein: CAWSFRADEQYF.

V is TRBV5-6 and J is TRBJ2-7; D is perhaps TRBD2 (5 bases). The CDR3 totals 13 residues. The germline V and J ends were trimmed by 0 bases and 4 bases, with 8 bases remaining between them. Germline CDR1 reads SGHDT; CDR2 reads YYEEEE. The CDR3 spells CASSLATGYEQYF. As DNA, the CDR3 is TGTGCCAGCAGCTTGGCCACGGGGTACGAGCAGTACTTC.

This clonotype was found once. This rearrangement joins TRBV15 to TRBJ2-1; 10 nucleotides agree with TRBD1. CDR1 LNHNV and CDR2 YYDKDF come from the germline V gene (reference sequence). The CDR3 spans 14 residues. After removal of 3 bases from V and 8 bases from J, the junction contained 4 bases not matched to a gene. The CDR3 nucleotides read TGTGCCACCAGCAGCAGACAGGGGGCGGATGAGCAGTTCTTC. Translating it yields CATSSRQGADEQFF. Full variable domain (remainder filled in from reference TRBV15 and TRBJ2-1): DAMVIQNPRYQVTQFGKPVTLSCSQTLNHNVMYWYQQKSSQAPKLLFHYYDKDFNNEADTPDNFQSRRPNTSFCFLDIRSPGLGDTAMYLCATSSRQGADEQFFGPGTRLTVL.

The rearrangement joins TRBV30 to TRBJ2-7; TRBD1 might be the D (9 bases). There are 15 residues in the CDR3. The V and J ends lost 6 bases and 0 bases respectively, with 18 bases between them. Germline CDR1 GTSNPN, CDR2 SVGIG (reference sequence). The CDR3 is CACPGGGQGSYEQYF. The CDR3 coding sequence is TGTGCCTGCCCGGGAGGGGGACAGGGCTCCTACGAGCAGTACTTC.

V usage is TRBV30 and J usage is TRBJ2-1; D might be TRBD2 (6 bases). CDR3 length: 16 residues. Looked up from germline, CDR1 is GTSNPN and CDR2 is SVGIG (reference sequence). The germline V and J ends were trimmed by 5 bases and 2 bases, with 19 bases remaining between them. As DNA, the CDR3 is TGTGCCTGGTCAACCCGGGCGGGGCTGACCTACAATGAGCAGTTCTTC. It translates to CAWSTRAGLTYNEQFF.

V usage is TRBV7-2 and J usage is TRBJ2-1; perhaps TRBD1 as D (6 bases). Trimming took 2 bases from V and 1 from J, leaving 9 bases between them. The germline V gene has CDR1 SGHTA and CDR2 FQGNSA. The CDR3 loop spans 15 amino acids. CDR3 DNA sequence: TGTGCCAGCAGCTTAAAGGACAGTTCCTACAATGAGCAGTTCTTC. It yields the protein CASSLKDSSYNEQFF.

The chain is built from TRBV5-1 and TRBJ1-2, with TRBD1 matching over 9 bases. This CDR3 has 13 residues. Germline assignment: CDR1 SGHRS and CDR2 YFSETQ. V shed 5 bases and J 6 bases; nucleotides not matched to a gene: 5. The CDR3 is CASSTTGGDGYTF. As DNA, the CDR3 is TGCGCCAGCAGTACCACAGGGGGCGATGGCTACACCTTC.

This chain connects TRBV12-3 or TRBV12-4 to TRBJ2-7; tentative D call: TRBD2 (5 bases). V lost 3 bases to trimming and J lost 3 bases, with 12 bases between them. This CDR3 comprises 14 residues. The CDR3 nucleotides read TGTGCCAGCAGTTTCAGTGGAGGCCTCTACGAGCAGTACTTC. This encodes CASSFSGGLYEQYF.